The TCR beta chain described here comes from a study of shared clonotypes between healthy human individuals. General observations from the study: Incomplete sequencing of sorted subsets was indicated by rarefaction despite large depth.

Here immunoSEQ multiplex PCR was the method, and the copy in TCRdb shows in-frame clones only, minus some. The table lists 1.4 million or so clones, approximately 98.5% of them singletons. As to this clone: Antigen unknown.

The sequenced sample was naive CD4+ T cells sorted from blood. The sample's subset: CD45RA+ positively selected. The sequence was obtained from a young man in good health.

The CDR3 bases are TGTGCCAGCAGTTACGGAGGGAGGACCTACGAGCAGTACTTC. Amino acid sequence: CASSYGGRTYEQYF. The chain couples TRBV6-5 to TRBJ2-7; D is possibly TRBD2 (6 bases). With 2 bases removed from V and 2 bases from J, the gap between germline ends came to 10 bases. CDR3 length equals 14 residues. Germline CDR1 MNHEY, CDR2 SVGAGI.